One sample yielded the 16 T cell receptor beta chains listed below, sequenced in a study of identical twins. TCRdb called the 5' RACE reads again in MiXCR, with one record for every CDR3 protein. The sample carries just under 550,000 distinct CDR3 sequences, 15% recorded once. This same sample was also part of a study on yellow fever vaccine responses in identical twins.

What was sequenced was CD4+ T cells sorted from blood. These receptors all come from a woman younger than 30 in good health.

This clonotype has a handful of counts. The chain couples TRBV3-1 to TRBJ2-3; 9 nucleotides align to TRBD1. With 5 bases clipped from V and 5 bases from J, the junction kept 5 bases outside the gene matches. Germline CDR1 LGHDT, CDR2 YNNKEL (reference sequence). This CDR3 contains 14 residues. DNA for the CDR3: TGTGCCAGCAGCTCCGGGACAGGGAGAGATACGCAGTATTTT. Protein: CASSSGTGRDTQYF.

This clonotype was observed a few times. The chain combines TRBV5-1 with TRBJ2-6; TRBD1 matches 7 bases. CDR3 length equals 17 residues. From germline, CDR1 is SGHRS and CDR2 YFSETQ. J gave up 2 bases and V 5 bases, and 10 bases lay outside the gene matches. CDR3 residues: CASRNGQVSAGANVLTF. For the CDR3, the DNA is TGCGCCAGCAGAAACGGACAGGTGTCTGCTGGGGCCAACGTCCTGACTTTC.

The V gene is TRBV7-6, the J gene TRBJ2-1; 7 nucleotides agree with TRBD2. Per the germline V gene, CDR1 is SGHVS and CDR2 is FNYEAQ. CDR3 length: 16 amino acids. V lost 5 bases and J lost 4; bases outside the gene matches: 11. The CDR3, as DNA: TGTGCCAGCAGCCCGCGATCCAGCGGGATATACAATGAGCAGTTCTTC. This encodes CASSPRSSGIYNEQFF.

This clonotype was recorded many times. This chain uses TRBV29-1 with TRBJ1-1; D may be TRBD1 (6 bases). Between the trimmed V and J ends, which lost 0 bases and 6 bases, there was a span of 14 bases. The CDR3 length is 14 residues. Germline V lookup: CDR1 SQVTM, CDR2 ANQGSEA. CDR3 amino acids: CSVEERRGPPEAFF. The CDR3 nucleotides read TGCAGCGTTGAAGAGAGGCGGGGGCCCCCTGAAGCTTTCTTT.

This clonotype has just a few counts. This chain connects TRBV5-1 to TRBJ2-5, with TRBD2 as a possible D gene (7 bases). Germline V gene data show CDR1 as SGHRS and CDR2 as YFSETQ. Deletions cut 4 bases from V and 5 bases from J, with 18 bases between. This CDR3 is built from 15 residues. CDR3 in amino acids: CASSSGTTSGETQYF. In DNA, the CDR3 is TGCGCCAGCAGCAGCGGGACAACGTCGGGGGAGACCCAGTACTTC.

This clonotype was counted a few times. The rearrangement uses TRBV20-1 and TRBJ1-2; D uncertain. Trimming stripped 0 bases from V and 0 bases from J, with 14 bases between. CDR1 and CDR2 (germline): DFQATT, SNEGSKA (reference sequence). The length of the CDR3 is 16 residues. The CDR3 protein is CSARDLEGTTNYGYTF. As DNA, the CDR3 is TGCAGTGCTAGAGATCTAGAGGGCACTACTAACTATGGCTACACCTTC.

This clonotype showed up many times. The rearrangement links TRBV5-1 to TRBJ1-2, with D possibly TRBD1 on 6 matching bases. Germline V gene sequence: CDR1 SGHRS, CDR2 YFSETQ. Trimming left V 5 bases short and J 4 bases short, with 15 bases between. CDR3 length: 14 residues. The CDR3 sequence: CASRPDSGVYGYTF. The CDR3 bases are TGCGCCAGCAGGCCGGACAGTGGAGTCTATGGCTACACCTTC.

The table lists this clonotype with a few counts. This chain uses TRBV6-2 or TRBV6-3 with TRBJ1-5; D may be TRBD1 (6 bases). Deletions cut 0 bases from V and 2 bases from J, with 8 bases between. This CDR3 contains 15 residues. Germline CDR1 and CDR2: MNHEY and SVGEGT. The CDR3 DNA reads as TGTGCCAGCAGTTACTCAGGGGGAGGCAATCAGCCCCAGCATTTT. Encoded protein: CASSYSGGGNQPQHF.

The genes are TRBV5-1 and TRBJ2-7; 8 bases fit TRBD1. With V trimmed by 4 bases and J by 7 bases, 13 bases remained unmatched. This CDR3 is 15 amino acids long. CDR1 is SGHRS, CDR2 YFSETQ, per germline. The CDR3 here is CASSKQQGGSVEQYF. CDR3 nucleotide sequence: TGCGCCAGCAGCAAACAACAGGGGGGAAGCGTTGAGCAGTACTTC.

The V gene is TRBV6-4, the J gene TRBJ2-1; the D gene is possibly TRBD1 (6 bases). The length of the CDR3 is 13 residues. With 6 bases removed from V and 9 bases from J, the gap between germline ends came to 15 bases. The germline gives CDR1 MRHNA, CDR2 SNTAGT. In DNA, the CDR3 is TGTGCCAGCAGGGGAACAGGGTTGGGTGAGCAGTTCTTC. This encodes CASRGTGLGEQFF.

This clonotype turned up a few times. DNA for the CDR3: TGCAGTGCTAAGGGACAGGGTGTGGAGACCCAGTACTTC. It is translated as CSAKGQGVETQYF. The chain has TRBV20-1 and TRBJ2-5, with 9 nucleotides matching TRBD1. V gave up 4 bases and J gave up 5 bases; unmatched junction bases: 5. Germline CDR1 and CDR2: DFQATT and SNEGSKA (reference sequence). This CDR3 spans 13 amino acids.

The chain carries TRBV3-1 and TRBJ2-7; 13 nucleotides line up with TRBD2. V lost 0 bases to trimming and J lost 2 bases; unmatched junction nucleotides: 1. The V gene's germline CDR1 is LGHDT and CDR2 YNNKEL (reference sequence). The CDR3 has 16 amino acids. CDR3 nucleotide sequence: TGTGCCAGCAGCCAAGAGGGACTAGCGGGAACCTACGAGCAGTACTTC. It translates to CASSQEGLAGTYEQYF.

V and J are TRBV6-5 and TRBJ1-2; TRBD1 agrees at 7 bases. Germline V gives CDR1 MNHEY, CDR2 SVGAGI. This CDR3 contains 14 residues. V lost 2 bases, J lost 8 bases, and 8 bases stayed unmatched. The CDR3 bases are TGTGCCAGCAGTTACCGCGACAGGGAGCGAGGCTACACCTTC. It translates to CASSYRDRERGYTF.

This clonotype was counted between two and nine times. The chain joins TRBV5-1 to TRBJ2-6, with a tentative D call TRBD1 (5 bases). The CDR3 extends over 19 amino acids. V was clipped by 1 base and J by 0 bases, with 17 bases between them. Germline V gene lookup returns CDR1 SGHRS and CDR2 YFSETQ. This CDR3 reads CASSLFIQGAFSGANVLTF. DNA for the CDR3: TGCGCCAGCAGCTTGTTCATTCAGGGCGCTTTCTCTGGGGCCAACGTCCTGACTTTC.

The genes are TRBV28 and TRBJ2-7; D may match TRBD1 or TRBD2 (5 bases each). V was cut by 6 bases and J by 7 bases, with 31 bases left in between. Germline CDR1 MDHEN, CDR2 SYDVKM. This CDR3 contains 18 residues. CDR3 amino acids: CASSIPIPGRPRFGEQYF. DNA for the CDR3: TGTGCCAGCAGCATACCGATTCCGGGACGGCCACGATTCGGGGAGCAGTACTTC. The full variable domain, in which reference TRBV28 and TRBJ2-7 provide the parts outside the CDR3, is DVKVTQSSRYLVKRTGEKVFLECVQDMDHENMFWYRQDPGLGLRLIYFSYDVKMKEKGDIPEGYSVSREKKERFSLILESASTNQTSMYLCASSIPIPGRPRFGEQYFGPGTRLTVT.

The chain has TRBV18 and TRBJ2-3, with TRBD2 matching over 7 bases. This CDR3 is 15 amino acids long. V was clipped by 2 bases and J by 4 bases; unmatched bases: 6. CDR1 is KGHSH, CDR2 LQKENI, per germline. This CDR3 reads CASSPSTSAADTQYF. The CDR3, as DNA: TGTGCCAGCTCACCATCCACTAGCGCTGCAGATACGCAGTATTTT.